The subject of this entry is one T cell receptor beta chain. The germline V and J ends were trimmed by 5 bases and 4 bases, with 15 bases remaining between them. Germline-derived CDR1 and CDR2 are MDHEN and SYDVKM. The CDR3 is 14 residues long. This sample stems from a study of blood T cell repertoires in COVID-19. On the study more broadly: Researchers got acute and convalescent COVID-19 samples from the United States, Italy and Spain. T cells, B-cell-depleted T cells, or PBMCs supplied cDNA or gDNA.

Under the authors' procedure: Amplification with reference gene primers provided the estimates of nucleated cell counts. Measured with immunoSEQ multiplex PCR; TCRdb has only the in-frame clones, and not every one. That table is the source of V, J and clone size, and D and trimming were worked out from the DNA. Seen here are more than 90,000 clones, 82% observed once, and the top ten hold 7% to 9%. This TCR derives from a man between 65 and 79 years old with acute or convalescent COVID-19. The material sequenced was peripheral blood. This sequence joins TRBV28 and TRBJ2-7, with D possibly TRBD2 on 6 matching bases. The CDR3 DNA is TGTGCCAGCAGTCTCCTAGCGAAAACGTACGAGCAGTACTTC. This gives the protein CASSLLAKTYEQYF.